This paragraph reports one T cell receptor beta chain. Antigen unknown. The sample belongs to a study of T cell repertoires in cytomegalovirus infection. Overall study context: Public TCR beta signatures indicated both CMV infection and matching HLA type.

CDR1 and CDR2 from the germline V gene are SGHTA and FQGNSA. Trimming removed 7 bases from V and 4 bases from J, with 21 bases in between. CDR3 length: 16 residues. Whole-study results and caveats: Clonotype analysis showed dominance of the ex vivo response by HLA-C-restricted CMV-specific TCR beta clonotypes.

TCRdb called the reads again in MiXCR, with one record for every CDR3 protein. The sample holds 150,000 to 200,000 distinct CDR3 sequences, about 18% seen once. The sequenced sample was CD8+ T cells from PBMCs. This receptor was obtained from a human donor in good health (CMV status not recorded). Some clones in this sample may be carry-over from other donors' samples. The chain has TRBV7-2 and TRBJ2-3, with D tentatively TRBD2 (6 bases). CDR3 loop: CASTDYTGEVADTQYF. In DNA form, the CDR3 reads TGTGCCAGCACCGACTATACGGGGGAGGTAGCAGATACGCAGTATTTT.